This T cell receptor beta chain was captured by sequencing in a study of cytomegalovirus exposure and HLA in healthy donors. At sampling all donors were nominally healthy, likely with unrecorded immune exposures. The V gene's germline CDR1 is SNHLY and CDR2 FYNNEI. V was clipped by 6 bases and J by 4 bases, with 10 bases between them. The CDR3 is made up of 13 amino acids. Points from the study as a whole: A later analysis found that most CMV-associated TCR beta chains appeared HLA-restricted. Reported results showed that the classifier diagnosed cytomegalovirus status with high specificity and sensitivity.

Vbeta (60) and Jbeta (13) primers were used in the PCR. Using immunoSEQ multiplex PCR, the repertoire was profiled, and TCRdb retains in-frame clones only, with some absent. The sample has around 99,000 clones, around 82% seen once; the top ten hold approximately 3.5%. This clone came up once. Its antigen is as yet unknown. The chain uses TRBV2 and TRBJ1-5, with no clear D. This sequence was found in a man aged 35-49 years in good health and CMV-seronegative. The sequencing input was PBMCs. The DNA of the CDR3 is TGTGCCAGCAGCGCGGATGAAAATCAGCCCCAGCATTTT. Protein: CASSADENQPQHF. Variable domain in full (rest from reference TRBV2 and TRBJ1-5): EPEVTQTPSHQVTQMGQEVILRCVPISNHLYFYWYRQILGQKVEFLVSFYNNEISEKSEIFDDQFSVERPDGSNFTLKIRSTKLEDSAMYFCASSADENQPQHFGDGTRLSIL.